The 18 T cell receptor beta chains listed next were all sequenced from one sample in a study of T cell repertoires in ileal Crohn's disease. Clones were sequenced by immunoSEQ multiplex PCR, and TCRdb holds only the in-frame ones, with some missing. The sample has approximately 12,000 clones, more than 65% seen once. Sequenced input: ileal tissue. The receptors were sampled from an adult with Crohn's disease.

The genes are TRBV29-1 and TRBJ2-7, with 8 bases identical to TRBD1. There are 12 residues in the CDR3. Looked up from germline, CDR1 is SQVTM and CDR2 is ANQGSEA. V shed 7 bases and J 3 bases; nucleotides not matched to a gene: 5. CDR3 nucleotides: TGCAGCGGCAAAACAGGGGGCTACGAGCAGTACTTC. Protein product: CSGKTGGYEQYF.

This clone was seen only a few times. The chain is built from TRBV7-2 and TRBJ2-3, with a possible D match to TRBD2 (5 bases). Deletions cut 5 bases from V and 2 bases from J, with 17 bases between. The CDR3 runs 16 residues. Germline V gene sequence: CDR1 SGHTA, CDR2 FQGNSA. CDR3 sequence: CASSKHGVGVTDTQYF. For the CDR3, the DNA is TGTGCCAGCAGCAAACACGGGGTTGGGGTCACAGATACGCAGTATTTT.

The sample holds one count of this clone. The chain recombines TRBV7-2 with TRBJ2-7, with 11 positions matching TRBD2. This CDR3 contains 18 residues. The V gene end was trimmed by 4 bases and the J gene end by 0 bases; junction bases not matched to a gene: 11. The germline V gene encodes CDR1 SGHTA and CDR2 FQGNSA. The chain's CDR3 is CASSSPDSTSGNSYEQYF. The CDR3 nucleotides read TGTGCCAGCAGCTCACCCGACTCGACTAGCGGGAACTCCTACGAGCAGTACTTC.

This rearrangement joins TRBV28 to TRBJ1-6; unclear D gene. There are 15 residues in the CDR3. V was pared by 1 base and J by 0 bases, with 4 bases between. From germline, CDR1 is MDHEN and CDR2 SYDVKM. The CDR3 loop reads CASSLYGSYNSPLHF. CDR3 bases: TGTGCCAGCAGTTTATACGGCTCCTATAATTCACCCCTCCACTTT.

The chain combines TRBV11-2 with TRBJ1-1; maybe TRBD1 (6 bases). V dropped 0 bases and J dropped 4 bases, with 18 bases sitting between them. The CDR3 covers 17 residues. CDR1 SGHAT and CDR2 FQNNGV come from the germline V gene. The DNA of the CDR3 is TGTGCCAGCAGCTTAGATCCTTACAGGGCCAGGGGCACTGAAGCTTTCTTT. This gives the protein CASSLDPYRARGTEAFF.

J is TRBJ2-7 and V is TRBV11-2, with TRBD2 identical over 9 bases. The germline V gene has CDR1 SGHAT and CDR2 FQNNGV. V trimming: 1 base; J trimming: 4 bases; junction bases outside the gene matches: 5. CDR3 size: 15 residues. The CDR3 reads CASSLGASGEYEQYF. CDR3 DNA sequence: TGTGCCAGCAGCTTAGGGGCTAGCGGGGAGTACGAGCAGTACTTC.

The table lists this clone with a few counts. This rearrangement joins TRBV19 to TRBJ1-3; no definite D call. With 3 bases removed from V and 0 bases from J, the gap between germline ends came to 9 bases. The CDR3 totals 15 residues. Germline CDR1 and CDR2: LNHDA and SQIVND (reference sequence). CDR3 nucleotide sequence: TGTGCCAGTAGTATCGGAGGCAACTCTGGAAACACCATATATTTT. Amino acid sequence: CASSIGGNSGNTIYF.

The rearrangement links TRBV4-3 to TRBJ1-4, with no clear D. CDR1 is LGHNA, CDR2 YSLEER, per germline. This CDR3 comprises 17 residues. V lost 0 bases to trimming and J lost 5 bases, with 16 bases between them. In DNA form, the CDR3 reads TGCGCCAGCAGCCAAGAGAATACCCTCCTAGGCAATGAAAAACTGTTTTTT. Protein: CASSQENTLLGNEKLFF.

The CDR3 reads CASSYLAGPYNEQFF. DNA for the CDR3: TGCGCCAGCAGCTACTTAGCGGGGCCCTACAATGAGCAGTTCTTC. The chain carries TRBV4-1 and TRBJ2-1, with 8 nucleotides matching TRBD2. The CDR3 extends over 15 amino acids. Trimming cost V 5 bases and J 2 bases; bases outside gene matches: 5. In germline, CDR1 is MGHRA, CDR2 YSYEKL.

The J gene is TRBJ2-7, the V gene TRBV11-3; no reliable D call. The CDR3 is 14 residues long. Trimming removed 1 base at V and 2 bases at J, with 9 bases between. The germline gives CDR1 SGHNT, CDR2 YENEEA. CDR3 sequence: CASSLVARAYEQYF. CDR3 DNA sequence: TGTGCCAGCAGCTTAGTAGCCAGAGCCTACGAGCAGTACTTC.

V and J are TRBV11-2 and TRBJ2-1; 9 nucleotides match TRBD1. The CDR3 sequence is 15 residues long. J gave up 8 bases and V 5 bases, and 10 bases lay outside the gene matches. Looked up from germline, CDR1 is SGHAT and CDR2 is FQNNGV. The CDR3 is CASSMDRGLTDEQFF. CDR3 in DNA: TGTGCCAGCAGCATGGACAGGGGTCTTACCGATGAGCAGTTCTTC.

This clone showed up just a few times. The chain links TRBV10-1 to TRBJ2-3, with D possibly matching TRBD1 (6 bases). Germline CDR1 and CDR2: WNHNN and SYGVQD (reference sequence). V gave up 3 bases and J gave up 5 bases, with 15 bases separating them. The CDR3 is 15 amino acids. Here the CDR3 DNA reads TGCGCCAGCAGTGAAATGGGGGCCCCAGGAGATACGCAGTATTTT. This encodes CASSEMGAPGDTQYF.

CDR3 in amino acids: CATSPNLGLAGTGSATQYF. The CDR3 DNA is TGTGCCACCAGTCCGAACCTTGGACTAGCGGGGACGGGGTCGGCGACCCAGTACTTC. The chain recombines TRBV15 with TRBJ2-5, with TRBD2 matching over 12 bases. The length of the CDR3 is 19 residues. V was pared by 6 bases and J by 7 bases, with 21 bases of the junction left unmatched. Germline-derived CDR1 and CDR2 are LNHNV and YYDKDF (reference sequence). Full variable domain (outside the CDR3, taken from reference TRBV15 and TRBJ2-5): DAMVIQNPRYQVTQFGKPVTLSCSQTLNHNVMYWYQQKSSQAPKLLFHYYDKDFNNEADTPDNFQSRRPNTSFCFLDIRSPGLGDTAMYLCATSPNLGLAGTGSATQYFGPGTRLLVL.

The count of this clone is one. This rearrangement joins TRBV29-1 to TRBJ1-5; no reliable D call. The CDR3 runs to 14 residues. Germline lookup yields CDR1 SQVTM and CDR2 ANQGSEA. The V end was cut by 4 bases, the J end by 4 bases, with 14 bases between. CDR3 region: CSVGEQRSNQPQHF. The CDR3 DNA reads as TGCAGCGTTGGAGAACAGCGGTCAAATCAGCCCCAGCATTTT. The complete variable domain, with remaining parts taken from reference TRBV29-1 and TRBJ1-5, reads SAVISQKPSRDICQRGTSLTIQCQVDSQVTMMFWYRQQPGQSLTLIATANQGSEATYESGFVIDKFPISRPNLTFSTLTVSNMSPEDSSIYLCSVGEQRSNQPQHFGDGTRLSIL.

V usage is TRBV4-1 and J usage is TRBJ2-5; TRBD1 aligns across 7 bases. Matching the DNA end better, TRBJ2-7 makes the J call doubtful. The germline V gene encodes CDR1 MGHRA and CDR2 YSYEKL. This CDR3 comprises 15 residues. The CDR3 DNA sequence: TGCGCCAGCAGCCTAACCGGGACAGTTACCTACGAGCAGTACTTC. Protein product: CASSLTGTVTYEQYF.

This CDR3 reads CASSSSRAAYGYTF. As DNA, the CDR3 is TGTGCCAGTAGTAGCTCGAGGGCGGCCTATGGCTACACCTTC. The gene calls are TRBV19 and TRBJ1-2; D gene uncertain. The CDR3 runs to 14 residues. V dropped 4 bases and J dropped 4 bases, with 13 bases sitting between them. The germline V gene has CDR1 LNHDA and CDR2 SQIVND (reference sequence).

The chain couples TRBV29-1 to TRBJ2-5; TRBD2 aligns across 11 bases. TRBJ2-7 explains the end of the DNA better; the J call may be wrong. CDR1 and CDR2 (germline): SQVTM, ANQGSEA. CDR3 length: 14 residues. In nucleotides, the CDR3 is TGCAGCGTTGGTCCTAGCGGGGGGATCGACGAGCAGTACTTC. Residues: CSVGPSGGIDEQYF.

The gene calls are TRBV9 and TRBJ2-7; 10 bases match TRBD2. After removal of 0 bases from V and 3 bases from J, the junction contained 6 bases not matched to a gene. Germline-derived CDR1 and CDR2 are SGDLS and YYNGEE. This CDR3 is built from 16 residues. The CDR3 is CASSVEERGGFYEQYF. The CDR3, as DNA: TGTGCCAGCAGCGTAGAAGAGCGGGGGGGCTTCTACGAGCAGTACTTC. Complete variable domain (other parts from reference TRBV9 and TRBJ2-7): DSGVTQTPKHLITATGQRVTLRCSPRSGDLSVYWYQQSLDQGLQFLIQYYNGEERAKGNILERFSAQQFPDLHSELNLSSLELGDSALYFCASSVEERGGFYEQYFGPGTRLTVT.